The present entry profiles one T cell receptor beta chain with its context. The length of the CDR3 is 15 residues. V lost 3 bases, J lost 7 bases, and 13 bases lay in between. In germline, CDR1 is ENHRY, CDR2 SYGVKD. The data belong to a study of T cells after yellow fever vaccination. MiXCR was run by TCRdb on the 5' RACE reads, yielding one entry per CDR3 protein. The data show roughly 500,000 distinct CDR3 sequences, roughly 19% seen once. This clonotype was sampled from a man aged 25 to 45 who received the YFV17D yellow fever vaccine. The chain is built from TRBV10-3 and TRBJ1-6; maybe TRBD1 (5 bases). The source material was PBMCs, sampled 15 days after the yellow fever booster vaccination. CDR3 in amino acids: CAISDMGRGNSPLHF. The CDR3 DNA follows: TGTGCCATCAGTGATATGGGACGAGGAAATTCACCCCTCCACTTT.